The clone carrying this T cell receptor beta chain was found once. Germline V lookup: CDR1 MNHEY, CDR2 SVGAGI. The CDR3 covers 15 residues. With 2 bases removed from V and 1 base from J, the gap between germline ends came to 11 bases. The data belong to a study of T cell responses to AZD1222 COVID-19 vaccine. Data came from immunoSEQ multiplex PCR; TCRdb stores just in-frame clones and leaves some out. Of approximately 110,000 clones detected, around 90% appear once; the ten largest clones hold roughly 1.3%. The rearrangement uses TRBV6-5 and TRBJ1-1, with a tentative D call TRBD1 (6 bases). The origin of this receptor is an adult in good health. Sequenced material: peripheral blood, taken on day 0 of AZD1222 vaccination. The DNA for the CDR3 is TGTGCCAGCAGTTACCTACCAGGGGCGAACACTGAAGCTTTCTTT. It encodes CASSYLPGANTEAFF.